The sequence of this TCR beta chain was determined in a study of CD8+ T cells in alopecia areata. Study-level findings and limits: Normal skin's resident alphabeta T cells are also sequenced in scalp samples. Mice showed clearer TCR sharing than patients did, a gap that was possibly HLA-related.

From PBMCs, CD4+ and CD8+ T cells were sorted. Investigators isolated RNA and reverse transcribed it into cDNA to act as the sequencing template. Measured with immunoSEQ multiplex PCR; TCRdb has only the in-frame clones, and not every one. The sample lists 130,000 to 150,000 clones, roughly 60% occurring once. About this clone itself: The antigen is unknown.

The germline gives CDR1 SQVTM, CDR2 ANQGSEA. The CDR3 totals 15 residues. V lost 6 bases to trimming and J lost 2 bases; unmatched junction nucleotides: 10. The sequencing input was CD8+ T cells sorted from blood. This TCR was sampled from a human donor in good health. This rearrangement joins TRBV29-1 to TRBJ2-7; 10 nucleotides match TRBD2. The CDR3 DNA sequence: TGCAGCGTCGTCCCGGGACTAGCGCGACCCTACGAGCAGTACTTC. Translation gives CSVVPGLARPYEQYF.